The 24 T cell receptor beta chains in this list originate from one sample, sequenced in a study of T cell responses to AZD1222 COVID-19 vaccine. Sequencing used immunoSEQ multiplex PCR; TCRdb keeps in-frame clones, though not all of them. The sample records 80,000 or so clones, 60% to 85% being singletons. The source was peripheral blood, collected 28 days after the second dose of the MenACWY control vaccine. The receptors shown here come from an adult who received the MenACWY meningococcal vaccine as a control.

This sequence joins TRBV6-2 or TRBV6-3 and TRBJ2-7; TRBD1 matches at 9 bases. Per germline, CDR1 MNHEY and CDR2 SVGEGT. Trimming cost V 2 bases and J 4 bases; bases outside gene matches: 9. The CDR3 sequence is 16 residues long. The CDR3 DNA reads TGTGCCAGCAGTTACGCCAAACAGGGGGCCTGGTACGAGCAGTACTTC. This sequence encodes CASSYAKQGAWYEQYF.

The rearrangement uses TRBV11-2 and TRBJ2-7, with TRBD2 identical over 9 bases. The V gene end was trimmed by 2 bases and the J gene end by 6 bases; junction bases not matched to a gene: 8. The CDR3 is made up of 15 amino acids. Per germline, CDR1 SGHAT and CDR2 FQNNGV. CDR3 sequence: CASSLNGGRESEQYF. Here the CDR3 DNA reads TGTGCCAGCAGCTTAAATGGCGGGAGGGAAAGCGAGCAGTACTTC.

This chain links TRBV4-1 with TRBJ1-1; D is unclear. Deletions cut 1 base from V and 10 bases from J, with 19 bases between. Germline V CDR1 and CDR2: MGHRA, YSYEKL. This CDR3 has 15 residues. CDR3 sequence: CASSQGVAGSLVAFF. The CDR3 coding sequence is TGCGCCAGCAGCCAAGGGGTAGCGGGAAGCTTGGTAGCTTTCTTT.

The J gene is TRBJ2-1, the V gene TRBV10-2; 11 bases match TRBD2. V gave up 5 bases and J gave up 0 bases; unmatched junction bases: 15. The CDR3 has 20 amino acids. From germline, CDR1 is WSHSY and CDR2 SAAADI. The DNA for the CDR3 is TGCGCCAGCAGTTTCGTGACTAGCGGGGCAATCCTAAGCTCCTACAATGAGCAGTTCTTC. Translation gives CASSFVTSGAILSSYNEQFF.

The chain has TRBV4-1 and TRBJ2-7; tentatively, D is TRBD1 or TRBD2 (5 bases each). Germline CDR1 reads MGHRA; CDR2 reads YSYEKL. The V gene lost 3 bases and the J gene lost 0 bases, with 12 bases spanning the gap. This CDR3 has 15 amino acids. This CDR3 is CASSQGDGDSYEQYF. The CDR3 nucleotides read TGCGCCAGCAGCCAGGGGGACGGGGACTCCTACGAGCAGTACTTC.

The gene calls are TRBV7-9 and TRBJ1-1; D is possibly TRBD1 (5 bases). This CDR3 is built from 13 residues. V dropped 4 bases and J dropped 3 bases, with 9 bases sitting between them. The V gene's germline CDR1 is SEHNR and CDR2 FQNEAQ (reference sequence). The DNA of the CDR3 is TGTGCCAGCAGCTCTCAGGGTTACACTGAAGCTTTCTTT. The encoded protein is CASSSQGYTEAFF.

This chain joins TRBV18 and TRBJ2-3; D not resolved. Trimming shortened V by 2 bases and J by 6 bases, and 9 bases separated the two germline ends. Germline V CDR1 and CDR2: KGHSH, LQKENI. There are 13 residues in the CDR3. In DNA form, the CDR3 reads TGTGCCAGCTCACCAAACAGTCTGGATACGCAGTATTTT. Encoded protein: CASSPNSLDTQYF.

The rearrangement joins TRBV5-6 to TRBJ2-7; 9 bases line up with TRBD1. V trimming: 2 bases; J trimming: 3 bases; junction bases outside the gene matches: 3. The V gene's germline CDR1 is SGHDT and CDR2 YYEEEE. This CDR3 region has 14 residues. CDR3 sequence reads: CASSLQTGGYEQYF. The CDR3 DNA reads as TGTGCCAGCAGCTTACAGACAGGGGGCTACGAGCAGTACTTC.

This rearrangement joins TRBV7-8 to TRBJ1-2; a weak D match, TRBD1 (5 bases). V dropped 0 bases and J dropped 6 bases, with 17 bases sitting between them. Germline CDR1 reads SGHVS; CDR2 reads FQNEAQ. This CDR3 is 16 amino acids long. CDR3 coding DNA: TGTGCCAGCAGCTTAGCAGGGGCAGGGAATGAGCATGGCTACACCTTC. Translating gives CASSLAGAGNEHGYTF.

This rearrangement joins TRBV28 to TRBJ2-3, with D unresolved. The CDR3 sequence is 16 residues long. The germline V and J ends were trimmed by 1 base and 1 base, with 12 bases remaining between them. CDR1 MDHEN and CDR2 SYDVKM come from the germline V gene. The CDR3 region is CASSLSGPRGTDTQYF. The CDR3 DNA reads TGTGCCAGCAGTTTATCAGGTCCAAGGGGCACAGATACGCAGTATTTT.

This clone was counted once. The gene calls are TRBV2 and TRBJ1-2, with 7 positions matching TRBD1. From germline, CDR1 is SNHLY and CDR2 FYNNEI. Losses at the gene ends were 6 bases for V and 0 bases for J; bases not matched to a gene: 4. This CDR3 is 14 amino acids long. CDR3: CASRVGQTNYGYTF. CDR3 sequence (DNA): TGTGCCAGCAGGGTGGGACAGACTAACTATGGCTACACCTTC.

The chain carries TRBV5-1 and TRBJ2-3; no definite D call. The CDR3 is made up of 12 amino acids. Trimming removed 0 bases at V and 2 bases at J, with 1 base between. Per the germline V gene, CDR1 is SGHRS and CDR2 is YFSETQ. CDR3: CASSLDTDTQYF. CDR3 nucleotide sequence: TGCGCCAGCAGCTTGGACACAGATACGCAGTATTTT.

The rearrangement uses TRBV29-1 and TRBJ1-1; D gene unclear. The CDR3 contains 12 residues. V was pared by 4 bases and J by 3 bases, with 9 bases between. The germline V gene has CDR1 SQVTM and CDR2 ANQGSEA. The CDR3 here is CSVGVGDTEAFF. CDR3 DNA: TGCAGCGTTGGGGTCGGGGACACTGAAGCTTTCTTT.

The chain couples TRBV15 to TRBJ2-7; TRBD1 agrees at 7 bases. V gave up 5 bases and J gave up 3 bases; unmatched junction bases: 7. Germline V gene data show CDR1 as LNHNV and CDR2 as YYDKDF (reference sequence). The CDR3 is 14 residues long. The CDR3 loop is CATSYGRGIYEQYF. As DNA, the CDR3 is TGTGCCACCAGCTACGGCAGGGGGATCTACGAGCAGTACTTC.

This clone was observed a few times. This chain connects TRBV7-8 to TRBJ1-6; D ambiguous. CDR1 and CDR2 from the germline V gene are SGHVS and FQNEAQ. The V gene lost 5 bases and the J gene lost 6 bases, with 14 bases spanning the gap. This CDR3 region has 15 residues. As DNA, the CDR3 is TGTGCCAGCAGCGTCGGCCCTAACCCTAATTCACCCCTCCACTTT. This sequence encodes CASSVGPNPNSPLHF.

The rearrangement uses TRBV28 and TRBJ1-2; D gene uncertain. The CDR3 has 16 residues. V was cut by 3 bases and J by 8 bases, with 22 bases left in between. From germline, CDR1 is MDHEN and CDR2 SYDVKM. The CDR3, as DNA: TGTGCCAGCAGTTTTTCGGAGTTGGTACTTTCGGGGGGCTACACCTTC. Translating gives CASSFSELVLSGGYTF.

The V and J genes are TRBV10-3 and TRBJ1-6; TRBD1 agrees at 7 bases. The V segment lost 8 bases and the J segment 5 bases; nucleotides outside the gene matches: 9. Per germline, CDR1 ENHRY and CDR2 SYGVKD. This CDR3 has 15 residues. The CDR3 coding sequence is TGTGCCATCGGCTTAGGGACAGCTCATAATTCACCCCTCCACTTT. This gives the protein CAIGLGTAHNSPLHF.

The rearrangement links TRBV4-2 to TRBJ1-2; D not certain. Germline CDR1 is LGHNA and CDR2 is YNFKEQ. The CDR3 spans 14 residues. Trimming stripped 0 bases from V and 4 bases from J, with 9 bases between. The CDR3 DNA follows: TGTGCCAGCAGCCAAGATCGGGGTGTCTATGGCTACACCTTC. Translated, it gives CASSQDRGVYGYTF.

The rearrangement links TRBV6-5 to TRBJ1-5; a weak D match, TRBD1 (5 bases). The CDR3 covers 14 residues. CDR1 is MNHEY and CDR2 is SVGAGI in the germline V gene. V lost 7 bases to trimming and J lost 7 bases, with 17 bases between them. CDR3 region: CASKLVGLEQPQHF. The CDR3 region has the DNA TGTGCCAGCAAATTGGTGGGGCTCGAACAGCCCCAGCATTTT.

This sequence joins TRBV6-5 and TRBJ1-2, with 8 bases matching TRBD1. With V trimmed by 6 bases and J by 2 bases, 2 bases remained unmatched. Germline CDR1 MNHEY, CDR2 SVGAGI. The CDR3 runs 13 residues. CDR3 nucleotides: TGTGCCAGCAGGGACAGGGAGAACTATGGCTACACCTTC. It encodes CASRDRENYGYTF.

The rearrangement uses TRBV21-1 and TRBJ1-2; TRBD1 was called by the table and not checked on the DNA. TRBV21-1 constitutes a pseudogene. CDR3 length: 11 residues. The chain's CDR3 is CASSTSYGYTF. The CDR3 bases are TGTGCCAGCAGCACCAGCTATGGCTACACCTTC.

The gene calls are TRBV21-1 and TRBJ1-5. TRBV21-1 is assigned pseudogene status. This CDR3 comprises 17 residues. The CDR3 reads CASTRLYFSLSGQPQHF. The CDR3 DNA reads as TGTGCCAGCACCCGTTTGTATTTCAGCCTTTCTGGTCAGCCCCAGCATTTT.

The chain has TRBV6-1 and TRBJ2-7; 7 nucleotides line up with TRBD2. The junction had 5 bases not matched to a gene; V was cut back by 2 bases and J by 4 bases. CDR3 length equals 14 residues. Germline V gives CDR1 MNHNS, CDR2 SASEGT. This CDR3 reads CASSEPSGGYEQYF. The CDR3 nucleotides read TGTGCCAGCAGTGAACCTAGCGGCGGTTACGAGCAGTACTTC.

CDR3 amino acids: CASSSGTSGRGTDTQYF. CDR3 coding DNA: TGCGCCAGCAGTTCCGGGACTAGCGGGAGAGGCACAGATACGCAGTATTTT. J is TRBJ2-3 and V is TRBV5-1; 14 bases agree with TRBD2. The CDR3 runs 17 residues. J lost 1 base, V lost 5 bases, and 6 bases had no gene match. Germline assignment: CDR1 SGHRS and CDR2 YFSETQ.